The clone carrying this T cell receptor beta chain was counted a few times. The germline CDR1 and CDR2 sequences are MNHEY and SMNVEV (reference sequence). The CDR3 has 15 residues. Trimming took off 4 bases at V and 6 bases at J, with 16 bases between the two ends. Each CDR3 protein is one row after TCRdb ran MiXCR on the 5' RACE reads. The sample contains some 40,000 distinct CDR3 sequences, about 29% of which appear only once. The origin of this receptor is a female donor with breast cancer. The chain recombines TRBV27 with TRBJ2-1; D perhaps matches TRBD2 (6 bases). Specimen: memory CD4+ T cells sorted from a lymph node. Regarding subset: memory CD4+ T cells, CD4+CD45RO+CD25-. The CDR3 protein is CASSSGVGSPNEQFF. The DNA for the CDR3 is TGTGCCAGCAGTTCGGGAGTTGGGTCGCCCAATGAGCAGTTCTTC.